These T cell receptor beta chains were read from a single sample in a study of identical twins. From the 5' RACE reads, TCRdb called clonotypes with MiXCR, one entry per CDR3 protein. The table shows fewer than 800,000 distinct CDR3 sequences, with just over 7% occurring only once. The sample also formed part of further work on yellow fever vaccine responses in identical twins.

Sequenced sample: PBMCs. The receptors come from a woman aged 18-35 years in good health. Both conserved end residues are trimmed from each CDR3. Fields, in order: D gene, J gene, clone size, CDR3 length, V gene, CDR3 protein. The D gene is left open where the match is weak. A row's size may be missing; if present it is once, few, many or a size class.

TRBD2 TRBJ2-3 . 15 TRBV4-1 ASSQEGSSGRTDTQY
. TRBJ1-1 few 14 TRBV6-5 ASSYANTNRITEAF
. TRBJ1-2 . 10 TRBV10-3 AISDRTGMST
. TRBJ1-1 . 13 TRBV6-1 ASSEDRRLNTEAF
. TRBJ1-1 many 13 TRBV5-1 ASSLVAGANTEAF
TRBD2 TRBJ2-1 few 13 TRBV10-3 AISEYGLRESEQF
TRBD1 TRBJ1-5 . 12 TRBV2 ASETGQGDQPQH
. TRBJ2-5 few 11 TRBV18 ASSPWRRETQY
. TRBJ2-1 many 11 TRBV24-1 ATSDSWYVEQF
. TRBJ2-5 few 15 TRBV28 ASSPPWGRTPQETQY
. TRBJ1-1 . 13 TRBV2 ASSEASGRGTEAF
. TRBJ2-2 few 11 TRBV5-4 ASNPLGGGELF
TRBD1 TRBJ2-7 . 11 TRBV7-9 ASRTGGRDEQY
. TRBJ2-7 few 12 TRBV12-3/TRBV12-4 ASSPTGGGYEQY
. TRBJ2-5 . 13 TRBV7-6 ASSGSTVAFQTQY
. TRBJ2-6 . 13 TRBV24-1 ATSARGSGANVLT
. TRBJ2-1 . 10 TRBV6-2/TRBV6-3 ASSWTYNEQF
TRBD2 TRBJ2-1 many 11 TRBV5-1 ASSLLAGVEQF
. TRBJ1-4 . 11 TRBV20-1 SAREPGDEKLF
. TRBJ2-1 . 13 TRBV7-3 ASSLTGSLSDEQF
. TRBJ1-1 many 12 TRBV12-3/TRBV12-4 ASSFLRRGAEAF
. TRBJ2-2 few 14 TRBV2 ASSEGEAVHPGELF
. TRBJ1-1 . 10 TRBV15 ATRGTNTEAF
. TRBJ2-3 few 12 TRBV2 ASRWMSSTDTQY
TRBD2 TRBJ2-5 few 13 TRBV20-1 SARVAGGPSETQY
TRBD1 TRBJ2-1 . 15 TRBV12-3/TRBV12-4 ASSFRIQGATYNEQF
. TRBJ2-4 many 13 TRBV14 ASSQDSVTKNIQY
TRBD1 TRBJ2-5 few 11 TRBV10-1 ASGQGLSETQY
. TRBJ2-3 . 14 TRBV14 ASSQDIRVNADTQY
TRBD1 TRBJ1-5 many 12 TRBV6-1 ASSVGTGGQPQH
. TRBJ1-5 once 17 TRBV7-4 AFCSQGRGIGGSDQPQH
TRBD1 TRBJ1-6 few 13 TRBV6-5 ASSSRDSPGSPLH
TRBD2 TRBJ2-1 many 13 TRBV6-2/TRBV6-3 ASSYYPAGGVEQF
TRBD1 TRBJ2-2 many 13 TRBV20-1 SAERQGAWTGELF
. TRBJ2-5 many 14 TRBV5-6 ASSLSGNIAQETQY